These T cell receptor beta chains were read from a single sample in a study of control samples from healthy donors and cancer patients. Libraries were prepared by immunoSEQ multiplex PCR; TCRdb keeps only in-frame clonotypes and omits some of them. The sample gives about 190,000 clones, roughly nine tenths of which show up once; 1.8% is in the top ten. Source material: blood. Receptors were obtained from a man aged 25-40 years in good health. Both conserved end residues are part of each CDR3. Each record gives: V gene, clone size, D gene, J gene, CDR3 protein, CDR3 DNA. The D gene is left open where the match is weak. Some rows have no size entry. The others give once, few or many, or a class for an expanded clone.

>TRBV5-6|NA|NA|TRBJ1-2
CASSTQGYYGYTF
TGTGCCAGCAGCACTCAGGGTTACTATGGCTACACCTTC
>TRBV18|once|NA|TRBJ1-4
CASSPRTDATNEKLFF
TGTGCCAGCTCACCGCGGACAGATGCAACTAATGAAAAACTGTTTTTT
>TRBV19|NA|TRBD1|TRBJ1-1
CASSNDRVATEAFF
TGTGCCAGTAGTAACGACAGGGTCGCCACTGAAGCTTTCTTT
>TRBV6-5|NA|NA|TRBJ2-3
CASRRQGRGDTQYF
TGTGCCAGCAGGCGACAGGGACGGGGGGATACGCAGTATTTT
>TRBV6-5|once|TRBD2|TRBJ2-1
CASKSKAGVYNEQFF
TGTGCCAGCAAGAGTAAAGCGGGGGTCTACAATGAGCAGTTCTTC
>TRBV6-5|NA|NA|TRBJ1-5
CASRALTENQPQHF
TGTGCCAGCCGAGCTTTAACAGAAAATCAGCCCCAGCATTTT
>TRBV11-2|NA|TRBD1|TRBJ2-7
CASSRSGTGGSYEQYF
TGTGCCAGCAGCAGGTCCGGGACAGGGGGCTCCTACGAGCAGTACTTC
>TRBV28|NA|NA|TRBJ2-7
CASSSPGDTPYEQYF
TGTGCCAGCAGCAGCCCCGGGGACACCCCCTACGAGCAGTACTTC
>TRBV27|NA|NA|TRBJ2-7
CASRSFDSPIEQYF
TGTGCCAGCAGATCTTTTGACAGCCCTATCGAGCAGTACTTC
>TRBV15|NA|NA|TRBJ1-4
CATSRVPSQKLFF
TGTGCCACCAGCAGAGTTCCATCTCAAAAACTGTTTTTT
>TRBV27|NA|NA|TRBJ1-1
CASSPRAESEAFF
TGTGCCAGCAGTCCCAGGGCGGAGAGTGAAGCTTTCTTT
>TRBV30|NA|NA|TRBJ2-7
CAWSLGGRAEQYF
TGTGCCTGGAGTCTTGGGGGCAGGGCCGAGCAGTACTTC
>TRBV30|NA|NA|TRBJ1-2
CAWRAEGSYGYTF
TGTGCCTGGAGGGCGGAGGGTAGCTATGGCTACACCTTC
>TRBV10-2|NA|NA|TRBJ1-6
CASSAGGYNSPLHF
TGCGCCAGCAGTGCCGGGGGATACAATTCACCCCTCCACTTT
>TRBV25-1|NA|NA|TRBJ2-3
CASSVSGTDTQYF
TGTGCCAGCAGTGTTAGTGGGACAGATACGCAGTATTTT
>TRBV7-3|NA|NA|TRBJ2-2
CASSLNTGELFF
TGTGCCAGCAGCCTGAACACCGGGGAGCTGTTTTTT
>TRBV4-1|NA|TRBD1|TRBJ2-7
CASSQVADRPGKQYF
TGCGCCAGCAGCCAAGTCGCGGACAGGCCTGGAAAGCAGTACTTC
>TRBV5-6|NA|NA|TRBJ2-7
CASSMGSYEQYF
TGTGCCAGCAGCATGGGGTCATACGAGCAGTACTTC
>TRBV6-1|NA|TRBD2|TRBJ2-1
CASSGTGTSGGNEQFF
TGTGCCAGCAGTGGAACCGGGACTAGCGGGGGGAATGAGCAGTTCTTC
>TRBV30|NA|TRBD1|TRBJ1-2
CAWGQGYGYTF
TGTGCCTGGGGACAGGGCTATGGCTACACCTTC
>TRBV5-1|NA|NA|TRBJ1-5
CASSLDSSNQPQHF
TGCGCCAGCAGCTTGGACAGTAGCAATCAGCCCCAGCATTTT
>TRBV6-2/TRBV6-3|NA|NA|TRBJ2-1
CASSQGGNEQFF
TGTGCCAGTAGCCAAGGCGGCAATGAGCAGTTCTTC
>TRBV11-3|NA|TRBD2|TRBJ2-3
CASSRGGRDTQYF
TGTGCCAGCAGCCGGGGGGGTAGAGATACGCAGTATTTT
>TRBV5-1|once|NA|TRBJ2-3
CASSLLGTPIGTQYF
TGCGCCAGCAGCTTGTTAGGGACCCCAATCGGTACGCAGTATTTT
>TRBV9|once|NA|TRBJ2-3
CASSVTGLTDTQYF
TGTGCCAGCAGCGTAACGGGGCTCACAGATACGCAGTATTTT
>TRBV7-8|NA|TRBD1|TRBJ2-7
CASSSTDRVYEQYF
TGTGCCAGCAGCTCTACGGACAGGGTCTACGAGCAGTACTTC
>TRBV6-5|NA|NA|TRBJ2-1
CASSYPYNEQFF
TGTGCCAGCAGTTACCCATACAATGAGCAGTTCTTC
>TRBV6-1|NA|NA|TRBJ1-1
CASSEYGRNTEAFF
TGTGCCAGCAGTGAATATGGACGGAACACTGAAGCTTTCTTT
>TRBV5-4|once|NA|TRBJ2-3
CASSSGSGWDTQYF
TGTGCCAGCAGCTCCGGGTCCGGGTGGGATACGCAGTATTTT
>TRBV12-3/TRBV12-4|NA|NA|TRBJ2-2
CASTERNTGELFF
TGTGCCAGCACTGAAAGAAACACCGGGGAGCTGTTTTTT
>TRBV6-5|NA|TRBD2|TRBJ2-3
CASSYSSAGGFDTQYF
TGTGCCAGCAGTTACTCTTCGGCGGGGGGGTTCGATACGCAGTATTTT
>TRBV20-1|NA|NA|TRBJ1-1
CSAEITRQAFF
TGCAGTGCCGAAATTACTAGGCAAGCTTTCTTT
>TRBV2|NA|TRBD2|TRBJ2-1
CASRLAGGGNEQFF
TGTGCCAGCAGGCTAGCGGGGGGAGGTAATGAGCAGTTCTTC
>TRBV4-1|NA|NA|TRBJ1-4
CASSQTRRGREEKLFF
TGCGCCAGCAGCCAGACCCGAAGAGGGCGGGAGGAAAAACTGTTTTTT
>TRBV5-8|NA|NA|TRBJ1-1
CASSLSSIGGRTEAFF
TGTGCCAGCAGCTTGTCCTCGATAGGAGGGCGGACTGAAGCTTTCTTT
>TRBV14|NA|NA|TRBJ1-2
CASRDNYGYTF
TGTGCCAGCAGAGATAACTATGGCTACACCTTC
>TRBV12-3/TRBV12-4|NA|NA|TRBJ2-7
CASRLGDIAEQYF
TGTGCCAGCAGGCTGGGGGACATTGCAGAGCAGTACTTC
>TRBV3-1/TRBV3-2|NA|NA|TRBJ2-7
CASSPMGRFLSYEQYF
TGTGCCAGCAGCCCGATGGGGCGGTTCCTCTCCTACGAGCAGTACTTC
>TRBV19|NA|NA|TRBJ1-1
CASSIVTEAFF
TGTGCCAGTAGTATCGTGACTGAAGCTTTCTTT
>TRBV27|NA|NA|TRBJ1-2
CASSSGGVDLRGYTF
TGTGCCAGCAGTTCGGGGGGTGTGGACTTGAGGGGCTACACCTTC
>TRBV19|NA|TRBD1|TRBJ1-3
CASSTLQTGARNTIYF
TGTGCCAGTAGTACCCTTCAGACAGGGGCCCGGAACACCATATATTTT
>TRBV6-5|NA|TRBD2|TRBJ2-7
CASSYLGLADSYEQYF
TGTGCCAGCAGTTACCTTGGACTAGCGGATTCCTACGAGCAGTACTTC
>TRBV6-1|NA|NA|TRBJ1-1
CASSEKGGREAFF
TGTGCCAGCAGTGAAAAGGGAGGAAGAGAGGCTTTCTTT